The following is a TCR beta chain sequence with its context. This CDR3 region has 15 residues. V was pared by 3 bases and J by 9 bases, with 5 bases of the junction left unmatched. The germline V gene encodes CDR1 SGHRS and CDR2 YFSETQ. As originally analysed: The authors estimated nucleated cell counts from reference gene primer amplification. Generated by immunoSEQ multiplex PCR, the TCRdb table keeps only in-frame clones and is missing some. V and J calls and clone size are those listed in that table; D and trimming were worked out from the DNA. The table includes approximately 50,000 clones, over 75% detected once. The sample originates from a study of blood T cell repertoires in COVID-19. Study as a whole: Sites in the United States, Italy and Spain provided acute and convalescent COVID-19 samples.

The chain joins TRBV5-1 to TRBJ2-1; TRBD2 agrees at 14 bases. Sequenced: peripheral blood. The clonotype originates from a human donor in a cohort sampled during active COVID-19. CDR3 bases: TGCGCCAGCAGCTCTGGACTAGCGGGAGGAGGTGAGCAGTTCTTC. Amino acids: CASSSGLAGGGEQFF.